A selection of T cell receptor beta chains follows, all from one sample in a study of blood T cell repertoires in COVID-19. Only in-frame clones appear in the TCRdb table, and some are missing; sequencing was by immunoSEQ multiplex PCR. The data show roughly 150,000 clones, around 88% seen once. Sequenced sample: peripheral blood. The receptors originated from a woman in her 70s who had recovered from COVID-19. Each CDR3 is given with its conserved first and last residue. D genes are given only for firm matches. Clone size is stated in some rows and not others, as once, few, many or a class when expanded.

cdr3_aa: CASGRQGADEQYF
cdr3_nt: TGTGCCAGCGGGCGACAGGGGGCCGACGAGCAGTACTTC
clone_size: .
d_call: TRBD1
v_call: TRBV5-4
j_call: TRBJ2-7

cdr3_aa: CASSVAGGGLVQYF
cdr3_nt: TGTGCCAGCAGCGTAGCCGGCGGGGGGTTGGTTCAGTACTTC
clone_size: .
d_call: TRBD2
v_call: TRBV9
j_call: TRBJ2-4

cdr3_aa: CASRSPKETQYF
cdr3_nt: TGTGCCAGCAGGAGCCCGAAAGAGACCCAGTACTTC
clone_size: .
d_call: .
v_call: TRBV6-5
j_call: TRBJ2-5

cdr3_aa: CASSGPGLAGGKQFF
cdr3_nt: TGTGCCAGCAGTGGGCCGGGACTAGCGGGGGGGAAGCAGTTCTTC
clone_size: .
d_call: TRBD2
v_call: TRBV6-2/TRBV6-3
j_call: TRBJ2-1

cdr3_aa: CASSTPRTGDTEAFF
cdr3_nt: TGCGCCAGCAGCACACCCCGGACAGGGGACACTGAAGCTTTCTTT
clone_size: .
d_call: TRBD1
v_call: TRBV5-1
j_call: TRBJ1-1

cdr3_aa: CASSRAGEQYF
cdr3_nt: TGTGCCAGCAGCAGGGCGGGGGAGCAGTACTTC
clone_size: .
d_call: .
v_call: TRBV6-2/TRBV6-3
j_call: TRBJ2-7

cdr3_aa: CASSLGGLNSGNTIYF
cdr3_nt: TGTGCCAGCAGCTTGGGGGGACTGAACTCTGGAAACACCATATATTTT
clone_size: .
d_call: .
v_call: TRBV5-5
j_call: TRBJ1-3

cdr3_aa: CASSSISGGETQYF
cdr3_nt: TGTGCCAGCAGCTCCATTAGCGGGGGAGAGACCCAGTACTTC
clone_size: .
d_call: TRBD2
v_call: TRBV7-2
j_call: TRBJ2-5

cdr3_aa: CASSPGANEKLFF
cdr3_nt: TGTGCCAGCTCACCGGGCGCCAATGAAAAACTGTTTTTT
clone_size: .
d_call: .
v_call: TRBV18
j_call: TRBJ1-4

cdr3_aa: CASSPLKGTVNQPQHF
cdr3_nt: TGTGCCAGCAGCCCACTAAAAGGGACAGTAAATCAGCCCCAGCATTTT
clone_size: once
d_call: TRBD1
v_call: TRBV27
j_call: TRBJ1-5

cdr3_aa: CASSYTLGNEQFF
cdr3_nt: TGTGCCAGCAGTTACACCCTCGGGAATGAGCAGTTCTTC
clone_size: .
d_call: .
v_call: TRBV6-5
j_call: TRBJ2-1

cdr3_aa: CASGLEDGEGAQHF
cdr3_nt: TGTGCTAGTGGTTTGGAGGATGGGGAGGGGGCCCAGCATTTT
clone_size: .
d_call: .
v_call: TRBV12-5
j_call: TRBJ1-5

cdr3_aa: CASSMRARGGYGYTF
cdr3_nt: TGTGCCAGCAGTATGAGGGCCCGGGGAGGCTATGGCTACACCTTC
clone_size: .
d_call: .
v_call: TRBV28
j_call: TRBJ1-2

cdr3_aa: CASSMTVISNQPQHF
cdr3_nt: TGTGCCAGTAGTATGACAGTGATTAGCAATCAGCCCCAGCATTTT
clone_size: .
d_call: .
v_call: TRBV19
j_call: TRBJ1-5

cdr3_aa: CAISEVAGGYNEQFF
cdr3_nt: TGTGCCATCAGTGAAGTAGCGGGGGGTTACAATGAGCAGTTCTTC
clone_size: .
d_call: TRBD2
v_call: TRBV10-3
j_call: TRBJ2-1

cdr3_aa: CASSYSIGTGVPHSNQPQHF
cdr3_nt: TGTGCCAGCAGTTACTCGATCGGGACAGGCGTCCCTCATAGCAATCAGCCCCAGCATTTT
clone_size: .
d_call: TRBD1
v_call: TRBV6-2/TRBV6-3
j_call: TRBJ1-5

cdr3_aa: CASSSPVHEQYF
cdr3_nt: TGTGCCAGCAGCAGCCCCGTCCACGAGCAGTACTTC
clone_size: .
d_call: .
v_call: TRBV3-1/TRBV3-2
j_call: TRBJ2-7

cdr3_aa: CASSYQGGAGGYTF
cdr3_nt: TGTGCCAGCAGCTACCAGGGAGGCGCTGGTGGCTACACCTTC
clone_size: .
d_call: .
v_call: TRBV3-1/TRBV3-2
j_call: TRBJ1-2

cdr3_aa: CASGSQGGEQFF
cdr3_nt: TGTGCTAGTGGTTCCCAAGGGGGTGAGCAGTTCTTC
clone_size: .
d_call: .
v_call: TRBV12-5
j_call: TRBJ2-1

cdr3_aa: CASTPGPWNEKLFF
cdr3_nt: TGTGCCAGCACCCCAGGGCCCTGGAATGAAAAACTGTTTTTT
clone_size: .
d_call: .
v_call: TRBV7-9
j_call: TRBJ1-4

cdr3_aa: CASSEWGTRTSGGLLGTDTQYF
cdr3_nt: TGTGCCAGCAGCGAATGGGGCACGAGGACTAGCGGGGGCCTCCTGGGCACAGATACGCAGTATTTT
clone_size: once
d_call: TRBD2
v_call: TRBV9
j_call: TRBJ2-3

cdr3_aa: CASTPGVGSYEQYF
cdr3_nt: TGTGCCAGCACTCCGGGGGTAGGGAGCTACGAGCAGTACTTC
clone_size: .
d_call: .
v_call: TRBV6-5
j_call: TRBJ2-7

cdr3_aa: CASSSGQGGYEQYF
cdr3_nt: TGTGCCAGCAGTTCGGGACAGGGAGGGTACGAGCAGTACTTC
clone_size: .
d_call: TRBD1
v_call: TRBV6-6
j_call: TRBJ2-7

cdr3_aa: CAWSNTSPQPQHF
cdr3_nt: TGTGCCTGGAGTAATACATCCCCTCAGCCCCAGCATTTT
clone_size: .
d_call: .
v_call: TRBV30
j_call: TRBJ1-5

cdr3_aa: CASGGAGNEQFF
cdr3_nt: TGTGCCAGCGGGGGGGCGGGCAATGAGCAGTTCTTC
clone_size: .
d_call: TRBD2
v_call: TRBV19
j_call: TRBJ2-1

cdr3_aa: CASFPGDRAGYGYTF
cdr3_nt: TGTGCCAGCTTCCCGGGGGACAGGGCAGGGTATGGCTACACCTTC
clone_size: .
d_call: TRBD1
v_call: TRBV6-5
j_call: TRBJ1-2

cdr3_aa: CASSRGTQYF
cdr3_nt: TGTGCCAGCAGCCGGGGTACGCAGTATTTT
clone_size: .
d_call: .
v_call: TRBV7-2
j_call: TRBJ2-3

cdr3_aa: CSVVLDRRHGYTF
cdr3_nt: TGCAGCGTTGTCTTGGACAGGCGCCATGGCTACACCTTC
clone_size: once
d_call: TRBD1
v_call: TRBV29-1
j_call: TRBJ1-2

cdr3_aa: CASSAREAADNEQFF
cdr3_nt: TGTGCCAGCAGCGCCCGAGAAGCGGCCGACAATGAGCAGTTCTTC
clone_size: once
d_call: .
v_call: TRBV5-8
j_call: TRBJ2-1

cdr3_aa: CASSPTGQGHGYTF
cdr3_nt: TGTGCCAGCTCTCCTACAGGGCAGGGGCATGGCTACACCTTC
clone_size: .
d_call: .
v_call: TRBV18
j_call: TRBJ1-2

cdr3_aa: CASSVGPSGGTGELFF
cdr3_nt: TGTGCCAGCAGCGTAGGTCCTAGCGGGGGAACCGGGGAGCTGTTTTTT
clone_size: .
d_call: TRBD2
v_call: TRBV9
j_call: TRBJ2-2

cdr3_aa: CASSRGTGRYNEQFF
cdr3_nt: TGTGCCAGCAGTCGCGGGACAGGGCGATACAATGAGCAGTTCTTC
clone_size: once
d_call: TRBD1
v_call: TRBV5-8
j_call: TRBJ2-1

cdr3_aa: CASSLAGGQGGIQYF
cdr3_nt: TGTGCCAGCAGCTTGGCTGGAGGACAGGGGGGCATTCAGTACTTC
clone_size: .
d_call: TRBD1
v_call: TRBV5-4
j_call: TRBJ2-4

cdr3_aa: CASSPDSSYGYTF
cdr3_nt: TGCGCCAGCAGCCCCGACTCGAGCTATGGCTACACCTTC
clone_size: .
d_call: .
v_call: TRBV5-1
j_call: TRBJ1-2

cdr3_aa: CSASRAGASTDTQYF
cdr3_nt: TGCAGTGCTAGTCGGGCGGGGGCTAGCACAGATACGCAGTATTTT
clone_size: .
d_call: .
v_call: TRBV20-1
j_call: TRBJ2-3

cdr3_aa: CASSSTGVGGYTF
cdr3_nt: TGTGCCAGCAGCTCGACAGGGGTGGGTGGCTACACCTTC
clone_size: few
d_call: TRBD1
v_call: TRBV6-5
j_call: TRBJ1-2

cdr3_aa: CASSLGAAYGYTF
cdr3_nt: TGTGCCAGCAGCTTAGGGGCCGCCTATGGCTACACCTTC
clone_size: .
d_call: .
v_call: TRBV7-3
j_call: TRBJ1-2

cdr3_aa: CASIWGGTEAFF
cdr3_nt: TGTGCCAGCATCTGGGGGGGCACTGAAGCTTTCTTT
clone_size: .
d_call: .
v_call: TRBV28
j_call: TRBJ1-1

cdr3_aa: CASSLSQVSNQPQHF
cdr3_nt: TGTGCCAGCAGTTTATCGCAGGTTAGCAATCAGCCCCAGCATTTT
clone_size: .
d_call: .
v_call: TRBV28
j_call: TRBJ1-5

cdr3_aa: CASSPGGGQPQHF
cdr3_nt: TGTGCCAGCAGTCCCGGGGGGGGTCAGCCCCAGCATTTT
clone_size: .
d_call: .
v_call: TRBV12-3/TRBV12-4
j_call: TRBJ1-5

cdr3_aa: CASSSPTNEKLFF
cdr3_nt: TGTGCCAGCAGCTCTCCAACTAATGAAAAACTGTTTTTT
clone_size: .
d_call: .
v_call: TRBV5-4
j_call: TRBJ1-4

cdr3_aa: CAISGGQGYNEQFF
cdr3_nt: TGTGCCATCAGTGGCGGACAGGGGTACAATGAGCAGTTCTTC
clone_size: once
d_call: TRBD1
v_call: TRBV10-3
j_call: TRBJ2-1